This T cell receptor (beta chain) is from a study of OX40 agonist ivuxolimab in advanced cancers. On the study more broadly: Age averaged around 60 years (range roughly 23 to 80), and about 86% were male.

Patients with autoimmune history or systemic immunosuppression were excluded. The protocol was immunoSEQ multiplex PCR, while the TCRdb copy is restricted to in-frame clones and leaves out a portion. The sample has approximately 61,000 clones; about nine tenths are singletons. V was trimmed by 4 bases and J by 6 bases, leaving 18 bases between them. Germline CDR1 and CDR2: PRHDT and FYEKMQ (reference sequence). The CDR3 length is 16 residues. With regard to this clone: Its antigen is still unknown.

Study-wide points: With doses of 0.1-3.0 mg/kg, partial responders showed among the lowest clonal expansion.

The chain recombines TRBV13 with TRBJ1-4, with a possible D match to TRBD1 (6 bases). The sample was CD4+ or CD8+ T cells sorted from blood, taken in a trial of the OX40 agonist ivuxolimab. The source is an adult with an advanced solid tumor such as melanoma, head and neck, liver or kidney cancer. CDR3 region: CASSSLGQGQYEKLFF. Written as DNA, the CDR3 is TGTGCCAGCAGCTCTCTCGGGCAGGGACAATATGAAAAACTGTTTTTT.